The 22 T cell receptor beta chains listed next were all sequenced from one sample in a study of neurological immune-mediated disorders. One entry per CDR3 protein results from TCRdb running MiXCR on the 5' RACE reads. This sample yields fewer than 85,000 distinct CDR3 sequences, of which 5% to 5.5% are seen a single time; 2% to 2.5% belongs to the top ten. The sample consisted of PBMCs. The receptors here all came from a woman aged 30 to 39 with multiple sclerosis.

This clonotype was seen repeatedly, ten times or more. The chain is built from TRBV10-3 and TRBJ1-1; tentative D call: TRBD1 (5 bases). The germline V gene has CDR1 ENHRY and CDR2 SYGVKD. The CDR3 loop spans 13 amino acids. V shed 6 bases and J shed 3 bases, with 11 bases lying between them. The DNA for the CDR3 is TGTGCCATCAGGCAGGGTGGGTACACTGAAGCTTTCTTT. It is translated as CAIRQGGYTEAFF.

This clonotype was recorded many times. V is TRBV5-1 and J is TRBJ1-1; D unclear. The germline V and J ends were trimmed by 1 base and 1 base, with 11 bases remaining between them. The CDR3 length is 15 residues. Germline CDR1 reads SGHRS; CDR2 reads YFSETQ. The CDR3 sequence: CASSLYLGRNTEAFF. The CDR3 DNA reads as TGCGCCAGCAGCTTGTACTTGGGCAGGAACACTGAAGCTTTCTTT.

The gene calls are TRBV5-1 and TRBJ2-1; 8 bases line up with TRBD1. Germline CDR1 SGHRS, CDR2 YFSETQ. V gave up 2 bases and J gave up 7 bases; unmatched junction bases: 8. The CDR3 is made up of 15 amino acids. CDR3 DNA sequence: TGCGCCAGCAGCTTCGGACAGGGTAGTACGAATGAGCAGTTCTTC. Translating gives CASSFGQGSTNEQFF. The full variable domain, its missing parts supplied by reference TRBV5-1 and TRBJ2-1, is KAGVTQTPRYLIKTRGQQVTLSCSPISGHRSVSWYQQTPGQGLQFLFEYFSETQRNKGNFPGRFSGRQFSNSRSEMNVSTLELGDSALYLCASSFGQGSTNEQFFGPGTRLTVL.

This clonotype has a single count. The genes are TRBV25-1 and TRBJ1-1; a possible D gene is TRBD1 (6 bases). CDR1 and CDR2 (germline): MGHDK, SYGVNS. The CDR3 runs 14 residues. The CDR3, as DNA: TGTGTCAGTAGTGAATCAAGGGGGGGCACTGAAGCTTTCTTT. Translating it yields CVSSESRGGTEAFF.

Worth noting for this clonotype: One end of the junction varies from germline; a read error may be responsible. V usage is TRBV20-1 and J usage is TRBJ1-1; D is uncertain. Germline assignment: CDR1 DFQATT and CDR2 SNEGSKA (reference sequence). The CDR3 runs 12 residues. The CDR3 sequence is CSARDPNTEDLF. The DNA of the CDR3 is TGCAGTGCTAGAGACCCGAACACTGAAGATTTATTT.

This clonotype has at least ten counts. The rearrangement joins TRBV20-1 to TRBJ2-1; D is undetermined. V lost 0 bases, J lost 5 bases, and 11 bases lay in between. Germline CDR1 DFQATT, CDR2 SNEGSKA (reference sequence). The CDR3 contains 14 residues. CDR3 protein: CSARDQTSHNEQFF. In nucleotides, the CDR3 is TGCAGTGCTAGAGATCAGACTTCTCACAATGAGCAGTTCTTC.

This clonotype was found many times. CDR3 residues: CASSAGRNTEAFF. In DNA, the CDR3 is TGTGCCAGCAGCGCCGGACGGAACACTGAAGCTTTCTTT. The chain has TRBV7-8 and TRBJ1-1; D call uncertain. The CDR3 totals 13 residues. The V end was cut by 5 bases, the J end by 1 base, with 8 bases between. Germline V gives CDR1 SGHVS, CDR2 FQNEAQ.

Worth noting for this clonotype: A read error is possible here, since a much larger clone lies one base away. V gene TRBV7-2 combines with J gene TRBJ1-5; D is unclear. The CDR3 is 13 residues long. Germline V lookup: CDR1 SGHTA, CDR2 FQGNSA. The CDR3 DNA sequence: TGTGCCAGCAGCTTAGACAGCTTAGGGTTCCAGAATTTT. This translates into CASSLDSLGFQNF.

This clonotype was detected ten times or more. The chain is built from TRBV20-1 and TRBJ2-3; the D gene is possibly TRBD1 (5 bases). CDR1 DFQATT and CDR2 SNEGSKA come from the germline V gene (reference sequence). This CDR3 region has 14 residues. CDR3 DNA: TGCAGCGTAGGCTGGGGCCCGCGGACGGATACGCAGTATTTT. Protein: CSVGWGPRTDTQYF.

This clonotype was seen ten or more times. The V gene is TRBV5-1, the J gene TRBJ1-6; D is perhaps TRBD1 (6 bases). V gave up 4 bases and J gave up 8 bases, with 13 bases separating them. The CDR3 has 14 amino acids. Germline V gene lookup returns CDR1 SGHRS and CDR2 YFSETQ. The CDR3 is CASSGGQQHSPLHF. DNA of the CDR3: TGCGCCAGCAGCGGGGGACAACAGCATTCACCCCTCCACTTT.

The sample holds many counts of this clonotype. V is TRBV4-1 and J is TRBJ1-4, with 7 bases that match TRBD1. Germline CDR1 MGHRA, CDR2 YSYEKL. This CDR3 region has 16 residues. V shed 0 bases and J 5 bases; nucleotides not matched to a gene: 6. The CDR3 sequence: CASSQDPTGINEKLFF. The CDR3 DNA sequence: TGCGCCAGCAGCCAAGATCCGACAGGGATCAATGAAAAACTGTTTTTT.

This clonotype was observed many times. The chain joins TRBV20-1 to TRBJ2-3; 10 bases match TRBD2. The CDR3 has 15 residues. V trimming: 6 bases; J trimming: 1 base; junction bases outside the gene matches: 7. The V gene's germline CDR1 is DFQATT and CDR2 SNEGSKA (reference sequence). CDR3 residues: CSAHQREGGTDTQYF. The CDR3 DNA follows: TGCAGTGCCCACCAGCGGGAGGGGGGCACAGATACGCAGTATTTT.

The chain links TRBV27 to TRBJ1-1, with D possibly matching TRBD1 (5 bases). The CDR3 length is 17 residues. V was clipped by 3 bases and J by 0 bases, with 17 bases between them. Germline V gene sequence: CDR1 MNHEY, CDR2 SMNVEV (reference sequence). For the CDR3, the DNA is TGTGCCAGCAGTTTTAAGGGGACCCGATTCTTGAACACTGAAGCTTTCTTT. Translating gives CASSFKGTRFLNTEAFF.

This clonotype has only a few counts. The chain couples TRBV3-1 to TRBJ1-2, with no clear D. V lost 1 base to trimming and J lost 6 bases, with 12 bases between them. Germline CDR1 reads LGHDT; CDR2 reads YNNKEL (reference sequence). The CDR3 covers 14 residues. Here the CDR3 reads CASSQGRRPHGYTF. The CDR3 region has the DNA TGTGCCAGCAGCCAAGGAAGGCGTCCCCATGGCTACACCTTC.

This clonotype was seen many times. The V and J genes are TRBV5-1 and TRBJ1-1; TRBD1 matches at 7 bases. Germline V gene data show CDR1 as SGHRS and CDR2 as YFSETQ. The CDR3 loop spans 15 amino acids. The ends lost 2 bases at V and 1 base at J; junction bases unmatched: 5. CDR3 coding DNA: TGCGCCAGCAGCTTCCTGACAGGGCCGAACACTGAAGCTTTCTTT. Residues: CASSFLTGPNTEAFF.

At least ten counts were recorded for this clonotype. In DNA form, the CDR3 reads TGCGCCAGCAGCTTGGCTGTGCGGGGTTACAATGAGCAGTTCTTC. Translated: CASSLAVRGYNEQFF. The V call is TRBV5-1, the J call TRBJ2-1; weak D call: TRBD2 (6 bases). V was clipped by 0 bases and J by 4 bases, with 11 bases between them. This CDR3 spans 15 amino acids. Germline values: CDR1 SGHRS, CDR2 YFSETQ.

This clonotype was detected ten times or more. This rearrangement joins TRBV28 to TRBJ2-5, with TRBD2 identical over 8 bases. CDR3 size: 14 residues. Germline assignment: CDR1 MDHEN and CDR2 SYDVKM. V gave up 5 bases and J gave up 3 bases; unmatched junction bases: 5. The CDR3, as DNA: TGTGCCAGCAGTCCTGCGGGGGGAGAAGAGACCCAGTACTTC. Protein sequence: CASSPAGGEETQYF.

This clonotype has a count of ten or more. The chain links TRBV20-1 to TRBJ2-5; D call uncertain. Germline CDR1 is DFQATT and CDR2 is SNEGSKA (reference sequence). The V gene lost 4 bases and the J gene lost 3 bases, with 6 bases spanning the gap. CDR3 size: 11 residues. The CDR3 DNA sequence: TGCAGTGCTATCCGCAAAGAGACCCAGTACTTC. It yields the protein CSAIRKETQYF.

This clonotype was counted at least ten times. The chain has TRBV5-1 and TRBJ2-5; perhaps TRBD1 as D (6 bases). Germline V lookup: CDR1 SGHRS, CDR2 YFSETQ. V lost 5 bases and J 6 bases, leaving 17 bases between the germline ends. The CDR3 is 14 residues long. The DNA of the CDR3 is TGCGCCAGCAGTGCGGCCCGGGGACAACAGACCCAGTACTTC. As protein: CASSAARGQQTQYF.

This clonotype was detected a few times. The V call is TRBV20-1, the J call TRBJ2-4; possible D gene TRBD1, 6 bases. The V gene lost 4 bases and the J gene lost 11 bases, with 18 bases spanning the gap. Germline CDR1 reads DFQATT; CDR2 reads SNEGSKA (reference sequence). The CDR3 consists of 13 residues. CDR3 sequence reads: CSATPGTMGFQYF. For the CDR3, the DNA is TGCAGTGCTACTCCCGGGACAATGGGATTTCAGTACTTC.

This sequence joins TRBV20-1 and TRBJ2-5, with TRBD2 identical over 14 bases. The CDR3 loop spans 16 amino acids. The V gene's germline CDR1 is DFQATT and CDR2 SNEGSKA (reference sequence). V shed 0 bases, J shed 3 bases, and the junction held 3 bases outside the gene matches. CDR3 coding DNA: TGCAGTGCTAGAGATCGGGGACTAGCGGGAGAAGAGACCCAGTACTTC. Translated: CSARDRGLAGEETQYF.

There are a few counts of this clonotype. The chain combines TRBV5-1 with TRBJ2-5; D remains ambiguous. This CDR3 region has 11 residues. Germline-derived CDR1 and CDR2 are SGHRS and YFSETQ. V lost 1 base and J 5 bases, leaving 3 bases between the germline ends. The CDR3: CASSLLETQYF. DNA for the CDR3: TGCGCCAGCAGCTTGCTGGAGACCCAGTACTTC.